The 2 T cell receptor beta chains below all came from one sample that was sequenced in a study of T cell repertoires in cytomegalovirus infection (dated 2019 in TCRdb). The run used an Illumina HiSeq 1500. TCRdb ran its own pipeline on the public reads, namely fastp trimming at Q25 and MiXCR clone calling, and kept in-frame beta chains. Records with the same CDR3 protein are collapsed into one entry carrying the most frequent genes and DNA. The sample yields roughly 630,000 distinct CDR3 sequences; roughly a quarter were counted once. The ten largest clones capture less than 9.5% of the sample. The specimen sequenced was CD8+ T cells from PBMCs. Every receptor here comes from a human donor in good health (CMV status not recorded). Some clones in this sample may be carry-over from other donors' samples.

This clonotype was found once. The junction differs from germline at one of its ends, possibly a read error. The chain is built from TRBV4-1 and TRBJ2-1; TRBD1 matches 7 bases. The CDR3 covers 14 residues. Germline CDR1 and CDR2: MGHRA and YSYEKL. The DNA for the CDR3 is TGTGCCAGCAGCCAAGAGGGACAGAGCAATGAGCAGTTCTTC. This encodes CASSQEGQSNEQFF.

This sequence joins TRBV7-9 and TRBJ2-2; possibly TRBD1 or TRBD2 for D (5 bases each). The ends were cut back, 5 bases at V and 4 bases at J, with 14 bases in the middle. CDR1 and CDR2 from the germline V gene are SEHNR and FQNEAQ (reference sequence). The CDR3 loop spans 15 amino acids. The CDR3 loop reads CASSHTRDPTGELFF. The CDR3 bases are TGTGCCAGCAGCCACACCAGGGACCCCACCGGGGAGCTGTTTTTT.